This TCR beta chain derives from a study of blood T cell repertoires in COVID-19 (dated by TCRdb to 2020 to 2021). As for the study more broadly: Collaborator samples came from the United States, Italy and Spain and covered acute and convalescent phases of COVID-19. A de-identified subject ID, COVID-19 status, age in years and sex were almost always included in the sample metadata. Subjects who had been exposed to COVID-19, were actively infected with it, or had recovered from it provided the deeply sampled blood TCRbeta repertoires that made up the dataset. The samples were drawn from the first 160 participants of the ongoing ImmuneRACE study and from 950 to 1,500 subjects provided by 6 global collaborators. Where available, HLA class I and class II types were obtained from metadata supplied by the sample provider rather than from assay-based typing. A freely available public database, intended as a resource for researchers studying the immune response to SARS-CoV-2, is where the repertoires were released. The prospective study material was composed of cDNA or gDNA derived from T cells, B-cell-depleted T cells, or PBMCs.

The collaborating institutions used their own protocols to collect whole blood in K2EDTA tubes. For TCRbeta analysis, collaborators shipped samples as frozen whole blood, isolated PBMCs, or DNA extracted from either of those sample types. Beyond this particular receptor, the publication reports: The amount of clinical and demographic metadata varied by source and participant and was provided uncurated.

The immunoSEQ Assay, a bias-controlled multiplex PCR, was used to amplify TCRbeta CDR3 regions from genomic DNA. Processing in the source paper ran as follows. The number of nucleated cells in each sample was estimated by amplification of reference gene primers within the assay. Sequence reads were collapsed and filtered to measure the absolute abundance of every unique TCRbeta CDR3 rearrangement. Productive Simpson clonality was computed per sample as the square root of Simpson's diversity index over productive rearrangements. What TCRdb holds here is the immuneACCESS table cut down to in-frame rearrangements. Part of the clones is not present; checked against another copy, under half of the missing clones reflect an unresolved V gene, and the others are unexplained. V and J calls and clone size are given by that table; D and trimming were obtained from the DNA. In this sample the table shows about 150,000 clones, about 80% of which occur a single time. The top ten constitute approximately 45% of the sample.

Clipping removes 7 bases from V and 7 bases from J, with 9 as the unmatched junction base count. From the cysteine through the phenylalanine, the CDR3 covers 14 amino acids. The only DNA kept is the CDR3, 42 bases in frame from the first base. As encoded in the germline V gene, CDR1 is MNHEY while CDR2 is SVGAGI. In the case of this clone: The antigen it binds to is not known. Within one base of it there is no much larger clone, and no base qualities were kept.

The chain joins TRBV6-5 to TRBJ1-4; 7 bases in the junction line up with TRBD1. This receptor was obtained from a human donor in a cohort sampled during active COVID-19. Sample: peripheral blood. In nucleotide form, the sequence is TGTGCCAGCAACGCAGGGGGTCTAGGTGAAAAACTGTTTTTT. It specifies CASNAGGLGEKLFF.